These 31 T cell receptor beta chains share one sample of origin, sequenced in a study of vaccination and CD4 T cells after COVID-19. Regarding treatment: approximately 10-day PBMC culture with coronavirus spike peptide pools or control peptides (ViraFEST assay). Once obtained from cultured CD4+ T cells, the DNA was sequenced using the Oncomine TCR Beta short-read assay. Via MiXCR, TCRdb re-called the PCR reads, giving one row per CDR3 protein. Here the sample spans under 20,000 distinct CDR3 sequences, 46% being singletons. Antigen specificity for these receptors is unknown. Here the sequenced sample was CD4+ T cells from blood, cultured in vitro, taken after SARS-CoV-2 vaccination. Every receptor here comes from a human donor who had recovered from COVID-19.

This clonotype was counted between two and nine times. This chain joins TRBV7-2 and TRBJ2-2; tentative D call: TRBD2 (6 bases). The V end was cut by 7 bases, the J end by 6 bases, with 12 bases between. This CDR3 comprises 13 residues. CDR1 and CDR2 (germline): SGHTA, FQGNSA. The CDR3 region is CASKREVPGELFF. DNA of the CDR3: TGTGCCAGCAAGAGGGAGGTTCCCGGGGAGCTGTTTTTT.

There are a few counts of this clonotype. The chain recombines TRBV7-8 with TRBJ2-1; unclear D gene. CDR1 and CDR2 from the germline V gene are SGHVS and FQNEAQ. The CDR3 has 14 residues. Trimming left V 1 base short and J 7 bases short, with 11 bases between. In nucleotides, the CDR3 is TGTGCCAGCAGCTTAGAAGAGGTTGGGAATGAGCAGTTCTTC. Its protein is CASSLEEVGNEQFF.

This chain joins TRBV20-1 and TRBJ2-7; TRBD2 matches 15 bases. The germline CDR1 and CDR2 sequences are DFQATT and SNEGSKA (reference sequence). There are 19 residues in the CDR3. The V and J ends lost 1 base and 3 bases, in that order; junction bases with no gene match: 13. In DNA, the CDR3 is TGCAGTGCTAGAGCCTCGGGACTAGCGGGGGGCCTACCCCGCTACGAGCAGTACTTC. Amino acid sequence: CSARASGLAGGLPRYEQYF.

This clonotype was seen a few times. The V call is TRBV27, the J call TRBJ2-4; D gene ambiguous. The CDR3 is 13 amino acids. The ends were cut back, 4 bases at V and 10 bases at J, with 14 bases in the middle. Germline V gene data show CDR1 as MNHEY and CDR2 as SMNVEV (reference sequence). CDR3 DNA sequence: TGTGCCAGCAGTTCCACGGTTAACTCAATTCAGTACTTC. Its protein product is CASSSTVNSIQYF.

The table lists this clonotype with a few counts. The V call is TRBV7-2, the J call TRBJ2-5; 9 bases align to TRBD1. The V gene end was trimmed by 0 bases and the J gene end by 3 bases; junction bases not matched to a gene: 5. The CDR3 totals 16 residues. Germline CDR1 SGHTA, CDR2 FQGNSA. CDR3 loop: CASSLAGGTGKETQYF. The CDR3, as DNA: TGTGCCAGCAGCTTAGCGGGGGGGACAGGGAAAGAGACCCAGTACTTC.

The rearrangement uses TRBV20-1 and TRBJ1-2; the D gene is possibly TRBD1 (5 bases). V dropped 0 bases and J dropped 0 bases, with 8 bases sitting between them. From germline, CDR1 is DFQATT and CDR2 SNEGSKA (reference sequence). The CDR3 is made up of 14 amino acids. CDR3 sequence: CSARDRDANYGYTF. The CDR3 DNA reads as TGCAGTGCTAGAGACAGGGACGCTAACTATGGCTACACCTTC.

CDR3 nucleotide sequence: TGCAGTGCTAGCGGGGGACCCTACGAGCAGTACTTC. Translating it yields CSASGGPYEQYF. The chain employs TRBV20-1 and TRBJ2-7, with D perhaps matching TRBD2 (6 bases). This CDR3 contains 12 residues. The V end was cut by 3 bases, the J end by 2 bases, with 8 bases between. CDR1 DFQATT and CDR2 SNEGSKA come from the germline V gene (reference sequence).

The chain uses TRBV6-2 or TRBV6-3 and TRBJ2-7, with 7 bases lining up with TRBD2. The V gene end was trimmed by 6 bases and the J gene end by 0 bases; junction bases not matched to a gene: 11. The germline V gene encodes CDR1 MNHEY and CDR2 SVGEGT. This CDR3 spans 16 amino acids. CDR3 protein: CASRPRVSGYSYEQYF. Written as DNA, the CDR3 is TGTGCCAGCAGACCCCGGGTTAGCGGGTACTCCTACGAGCAGTACTTC.

This clonotype has just a few counts. The chain combines TRBV24-1 with TRBJ1-1; D not resolved. The CDR3 runs 12 residues. Looked up from germline, CDR1 is KGHDR and CDR2 is SFDVKD. Deletions cut 4 bases from V and 8 bases from J, with 10 bases between. The CDR3 DNA sequence: TGTGCCACCAGTGAGGGTTCATCCGAAGCTTTCTTT. Its protein product is CATSEGSSEAFF.

This clonotype was picked up a small number of times. The chain is built from TRBV20-1 and TRBJ1-1, with 10 bases identical to TRBD1. The CDR3 loop spans 13 amino acids. Germline values: CDR1 DFQATT, CDR2 SNEGSKA (reference sequence). J was trimmed by 3 bases and V by 6 bases; bases with no gene match: 4. CDR3 amino acids: CSAGGQGYTEAFF. The CDR3 DNA reads as TGCAGTGCGGGGGGACAGGGGTACACTGAAGCTTTCTTT.

This clonotype showed up just a few times. This rearrangement joins TRBV30 to TRBJ2-1; D unclear. In germline, CDR1 is GTSNPN, CDR2 SVGIG (reference sequence). This CDR3 spans 13 amino acids. Trimming took off 1 base at V and 5 bases at J, with 9 bases between the two ends. CDR3 sequence reads: CAWSEGRHNEQFF. CDR3 in DNA: TGTGCCTGGAGTGAAGGGCGTCACAATGAGCAGTTCTTC. Drawing the rest from reference TRBV30 and TRBJ2-1, the complete variable domain is SQTIHQWPATLVQPVGSPLSLECTVEGTSNPNLYWYRQAAGRGLQLLFYSVGIGQISSEVPQNLSASRPQDRQFILSSKKLLLSDSGFYLCAWSEGRHNEQFFGPGTRLTVL.

This clonotype was observed a handful of times. Here the CDR3 DNA reads TGTGCCACCAGTGACTCGGCAGCGGGGAGGGACACAGATACGCAGTATTTT. This encodes CATSDSAAGRDTDTQYF. This chain uses TRBV24-1 with TRBJ2-3, with 7 nucleotides matching TRBD2. This CDR3 is 17 amino acids long. Germline values: CDR1 KGHDR, CDR2 SFDVKD. V gave up 4 bases and J gave up 2 bases; unmatched junction bases: 11.

This clonotype has a handful of counts. This sequence joins TRBV6-1 and TRBJ1-6; TRBD1 matches 7 bases. The germline CDR1 and CDR2 sequences are MNHNS and SASEGT. The J segment lost 10 bases and the V segment lost 5 bases, leaving 11 bases of the junction unmatched. The CDR3 runs to 15 residues. CDR3 loop: CASSRQGFSDSPLHF. CDR3 coding DNA: TGTGCCAGCAGTAGACAGGGCTTCAGTGACTCACCCCTCCACTTT.

V usage is TRBV28 and J usage is TRBJ1-5; no clear D. The V gene's germline CDR1 is MDHEN and CDR2 SYDVKM. The V end was cut by 8 bases, the J end by 3 bases, with 14 bases between. The CDR3 has 14 residues. CDR3 sequence reads: CASSQAGVNQPQHF. The CDR3 nucleotides read TGTGCCAGCTCCCAAGCGGGTGTCAATCAGCCCCAGCATTTT.

The chain recombines TRBV7-2 with TRBJ2-7, with TRBD2 matching over 8 bases. Per germline, CDR1 SGHTA and CDR2 FQGNSA. The ends lost 5 bases at V and 2 bases at J; junction bases unmatched: 8. CDR3 size: 15 residues. Here the CDR3 DNA reads TGTGCCAGCAGCCTTAGCCTGGGACTAGCCTACGAGCAGTACTTC. This encodes CASSLSLGLAYEQYF.

The chain has TRBV12-3 or TRBV12-4 and TRBJ2-5, with 8 bases aligning to TRBD2. V gave up 1 base and J gave up 3 bases; unmatched junction bases: 4. The CDR3 is 15 amino acids. CDR3 DNA: TGTGCCAGCAGTTTAGGACTAGCGTCCGAAGAGACCCAGTACTTC. It specifies CASSLGLASEETQYF.

The chain recombines TRBV27 with TRBJ2-3; 10 bases fit TRBD2. Looked up from germline, CDR1 is MNHEY and CDR2 is SMNVEV (reference sequence). The CDR3 length is 16 residues. V trimming: 0 bases; J trimming: 4 bases; junction bases outside the gene matches: 4. DNA for the CDR3: TGTGCCAGCAGTTTATCAGCGGGGGGGCGTTCAGATACGCAGTATTTT. This encodes CASSLSAGGRSDTQYF.

The V and J genes are TRBV7-6 and TRBJ1-2; D ambiguous. This CDR3 contains 15 residues. From germline, CDR1 is SGHVS and CDR2 FNYEAQ. Trimming left V 6 bases short and J 2 bases short, with 16 bases between. The CDR3 is CASSPDGHENYGYTF. The CDR3 bases are TGTGCCAGCAGTCCGGACGGCCATGAGAACTATGGCTACACCTTC. The full variable domain, with the rest looked up from reference TRBV7-6 and TRBJ1-2, is GAGVSQSPRYKVTKRGQDVALRCDPISGHVSLYWYRQALGQGPEFLTYFNYEAQQDKSGLPNDRFSAERPEGSISTLTIQRTEQRDSAMYRCASSPDGHENYGYTFGSGTRLTVV.

The chain combines TRBV4-3 with TRBJ1-2, with 9 positions matching TRBD1. Germline V gene sequence: CDR1 LGHNA, CDR2 YSLEER. Trimming took 1 base from V and 4 from J; bases not matched to a gene: 4. The length of the CDR3 is 15 residues. CDR3 DNA: TGCGCCAGCAGCCAAGGGACAGGGGATATCTATGGCTACACCTTC. Its protein product is CASSQGTGDIYGYTF.

In its sample, this clonotype was seen once. The chain links TRBV7-2 to TRBJ2-5; possibly TRBD1 for D (6 bases). In germline, CDR1 is SGHTA, CDR2 FQGNSA. The ends were cut back, 7 bases at V and 7 bases at J, with 19 bases in the middle. This CDR3 is built from 14 residues. CDR3 coding DNA: TGTGCCAGCAACTCGGCAGGGGCCTGGTCGACCCAGTACTTC. As protein: CASNSAGAWSTQYF. Combining the CDR3 with reference TRBV7-2 and TRBJ2-5 gives the whole variable domain GAGVSQSPSNKVTEKGKDVELRCDPISGHTALYWYRQSLGQGLEFLIYFQGNSAPDKSGLPSDRFSAERTGGSVSTLTIQRTQQEDSAVYLCASNSAGAWSTQYFGPGTRLLVL.

This clonotype has just a few counts. This chain connects TRBV4-1 to TRBJ1-6; no definite D call. Germline CDR1 MGHRA, CDR2 YSYEKL. The CDR3 covers 16 residues. The V end lost 0 bases, the J end lost 7 bases, and 13 bases lay between the germline ends. CDR3: CASSQEERVGNSPLHF. The CDR3 DNA reads TGCGCCAGCAGCCAAGAGGAGCGGGTGGGGAATTCACCCCTCCACTTT.

This clonotype appeared a single time. The DNA of the CDR3 is TGTGCCAGCAGTTACTCGAGGGGAGTCGGCGACAGGGCCCGCAATCAGCCCCAGCATTTT. Translation: CASSYSRGVGDRARNQPQHF. The V and J genes are TRBV6-2 or TRBV6-3 and TRBJ1-5; 7 bases align to TRBD1. Per germline, CDR1 MNHEY and CDR2 SVGEGT. The junction had 16 bases not matched to a gene; V was cut back by 0 bases and J by 2 bases. The length of the CDR3 is 20 residues.

The gene calls are TRBV6-2 or TRBV6-3 and TRBJ2-3; possible D gene TRBD2, 7 bases. Germline loops: CDR1 MNHEY, CDR2 SVGEGT. This CDR3 is built from 15 residues. The V end was cut by 5 bases, the J end by 2 bases, with 14 bases between. The CDR3 DNA sequence: TGTGCCAGCAGTGGGGGCCGGGGGGCCACAGATACGCAGTATTTT. Its protein is CASSGGRGATDTQYF.

The chain links TRBV27 to TRBJ2-7; weak D call: TRBD1 (5 bases). The V gene lost 3 bases and the J gene lost 7 bases, with 10 bases spanning the gap. In germline, CDR1 is MNHEY, CDR2 SMNVEV (reference sequence). The CDR3 covers 12 residues. The CDR3 region is CASSFRGGEQYF. The CDR3 DNA sequence: TGTGCCAGCAGTTTTAGGGGTGGAGAGCAGTACTTC.

This clonotype was seen a few times. In DNA form, the CDR3 reads TGCAGCGTTGTGCCCGGGACAGGCTACAATGAGCAGTTCTTC. This encodes CSVVPGTGYNEQFF. V and J are TRBV29-1 and TRBJ2-1; TRBD1 agrees at 8 bases. CDR1 and CDR2 (germline): SQVTM, ANQGSEA. Unmatched junction bases numbered 5, after V lost 4 bases and J lost 3 bases. This CDR3 contains 14 residues.

The CDR3 protein is CASSAVGGPQHF. The CDR3, as DNA: TGTGCCAGCAGTGCGGTGGGTGGGCCCCAGCATTTT. This sequence joins TRBV6-1 and TRBJ1-5; no reliable D call. V was clipped by 4 bases and J by 9 bases, with 10 bases between them. This CDR3 is 12 amino acids long. The germline CDR1 and CDR2 sequences are MNHNS and SASEGT.

Only a few counts were recorded for this clonotype. The V gene is TRBV20-1, the J gene TRBJ2-3, with TRBD2 matching 7 bases. This CDR3 contains 13 residues. Germline assignment: CDR1 DFQATT and CDR2 SNEGSKA (reference sequence). The junction had 3 bases not matched to a gene; V was cut back by 5 bases and J by 1 base. The CDR3 DNA is TGCAGTGCTCGGGACTATCGCACAGATACGCAGTATTTT. Translated: CSARDYRTDTQYF.

V gene TRBV27 combines with J gene TRBJ2-7, with D perhaps being TRBD1 or TRBD2 (6 bases each). Germline V lookup: CDR1 MNHEY, CDR2 SMNVEV (reference sequence). Trimming took 5 bases from V and 1 from J, leaving 15 bases between them. This CDR3 has 15 residues. The CDR3 loop reads CASSPRGRGSYEQYF. In nucleotides, the CDR3 is TGTGCCAGCAGTCCCCGGGGGCGTGGGTCCTACGAGCAGTACTTC.

The chain joins TRBV7-8 to TRBJ1-6; perhaps TRBD1 as D (5 bases). CDR3 length: 15 residues. V lost 1 base and J 10 bases, leaving 14 bases between the germline ends. CDR1 and CDR2 from the germline V gene are SGHVS and FQNEAQ. CDR3 bases: TGTGCCAGCAGCTTAGGGCAGGGATCTTACTCACCCCTCCACTTT. This codes for CASSLGQGSYSPLHF.

This sequence joins TRBV6-2 or TRBV6-3 and TRBJ2-3; 14 bases align to TRBD2. The CDR3 consists of 20 residues. Trimming removed 2 bases from V and 3 bases from J; junction bases left unmatched: 13. Looked up from germline, CDR1 is MNHEY and CDR2 is SVGEGT. The CDR3 loop reads CASSYRPGLAGEVGTDTQYF. The CDR3 DNA reads as TGTGCCAGCAGTTACAGGCCGGGACTAGCGGGAGAGGTTGGTACAGATACGCAGTATTTT.

The chain carries TRBV29-1 and TRBJ2-1; 8 bases agree with TRBD1. This CDR3 has 14 amino acids. Germline V gene lookup returns CDR1 SQVTM and CDR2 ANQGSEA. Germline trimming cut 6 bases from V and 10 bases from J; bases unmatched to any gene: 14. In nucleotides, the CDR3 is TGCAGCGTGGTCGAGACAGGGGTTTTCGGGGAGCAGTTCTTC. It yields the protein CSVVETGVFGEQFF.